This T cell receptor beta chain was retrieved from a study of blood T cell repertoires in COVID-19. About the study: Researchers got acute and convalescent COVID-19 samples from the United States, Italy and Spain. In each case, the material was cDNA or gDNA derived from T cells, B-cell-depleted T cells, or PBMCs.

TCRdb's table, derived via immunoSEQ multiplex PCR, lists solely in-frame clones and lacks some. The sample yields nearly 400,000 clones, under 90% seen once. The CDR3 loop spans 19 amino acids. V dropped 0 bases and J dropped 2; count of bases not matched to a gene: 10. Germline V gene lookup returns CDR1 SGHRS and CDR2 YFSETQ. The rearrangement joins TRBV5-1 to TRBJ2-1, with 11 bases identical to TRBD2. This TCR was recovered from a woman aged 25 to 39 who had recovered from COVID-19. Sequencing was carried out using PBMCs or T cells enriched from blood (not recorded which). CDR3 residues: CASSLASSGGAFPYNEQFF. The CDR3 DNA reads as TGCGCCAGCAGCTTGGCAAGTAGCGGGGGGGCATTCCCCTACAATGAGCAGTTCTTC.